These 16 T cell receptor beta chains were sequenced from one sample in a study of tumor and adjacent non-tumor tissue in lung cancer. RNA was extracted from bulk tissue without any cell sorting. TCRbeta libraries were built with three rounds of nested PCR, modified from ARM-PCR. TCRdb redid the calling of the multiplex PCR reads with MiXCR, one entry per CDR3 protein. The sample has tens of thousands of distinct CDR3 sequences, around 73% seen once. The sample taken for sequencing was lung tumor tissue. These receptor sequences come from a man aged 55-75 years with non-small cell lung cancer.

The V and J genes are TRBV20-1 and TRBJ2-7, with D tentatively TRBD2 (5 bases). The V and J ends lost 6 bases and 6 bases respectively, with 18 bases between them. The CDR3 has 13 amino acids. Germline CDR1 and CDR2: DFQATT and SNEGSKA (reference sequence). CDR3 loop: CSALDSGKAEQYF. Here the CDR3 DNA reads TGCAGTGCCCTGGACTCTGGGAAAGCCGAGCAGTACTTC.

The CDR3: CASSSDSRISTDTQYF. In nucleotides, the CDR3 is TGCGCCAGCAGCTCCGACAGCCGCATTAGCACAGATACGCAGTATTTT. The chain is built from TRBV5-1 and TRBJ2-3; maybe TRBD1 (5 bases). V shed 3 bases and J shed 0 bases, with 14 bases lying between them. Germline CDR1 and CDR2: SGHRS and YFSETQ. The CDR3 is 16 residues long.

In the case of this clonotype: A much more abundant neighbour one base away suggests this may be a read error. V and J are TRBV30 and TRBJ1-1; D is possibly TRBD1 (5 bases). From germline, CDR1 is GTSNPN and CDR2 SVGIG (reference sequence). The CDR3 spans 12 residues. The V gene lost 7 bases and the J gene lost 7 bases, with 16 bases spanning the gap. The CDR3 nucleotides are TGTGCCTTGAGGGGCCTAGTCGGTGAAGCTTTCTTT. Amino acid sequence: CALRGLVGEAFF.

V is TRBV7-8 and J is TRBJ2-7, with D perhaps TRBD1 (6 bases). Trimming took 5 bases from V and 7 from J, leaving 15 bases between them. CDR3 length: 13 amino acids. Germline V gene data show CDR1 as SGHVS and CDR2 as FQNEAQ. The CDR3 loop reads CASSMAGTQEQYF. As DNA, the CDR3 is TGTGCCAGCAGCATGGCAGGGACACAAGAGCAGTACTTC.

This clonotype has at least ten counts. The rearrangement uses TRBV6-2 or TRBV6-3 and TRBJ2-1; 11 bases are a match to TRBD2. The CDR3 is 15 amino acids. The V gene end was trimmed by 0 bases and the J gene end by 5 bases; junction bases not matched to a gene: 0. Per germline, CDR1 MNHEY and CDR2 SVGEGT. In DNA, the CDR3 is TGTGCCAGCAGTTACTCACTAGCGGGAGACAATGAGCAGTTCTTC. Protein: CASSYSLAGDNEQFF.

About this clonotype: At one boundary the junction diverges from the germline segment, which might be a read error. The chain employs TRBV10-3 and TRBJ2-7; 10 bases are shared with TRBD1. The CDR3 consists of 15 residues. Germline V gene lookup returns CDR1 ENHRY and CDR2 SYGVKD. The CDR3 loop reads CAVSIRDRGDYEQYF. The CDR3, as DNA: TGTGCCGTCAGCATCCGGGACAGGGGAGACTACGAGCAGTACTTC.

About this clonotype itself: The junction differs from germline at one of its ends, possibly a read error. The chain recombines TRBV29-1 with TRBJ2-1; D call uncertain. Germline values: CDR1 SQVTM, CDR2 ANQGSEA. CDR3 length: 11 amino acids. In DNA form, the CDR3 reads TGCAACGTTGACGAGTCGGTTGAGCAGTTTTTC. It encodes CNVDESVEQFF.

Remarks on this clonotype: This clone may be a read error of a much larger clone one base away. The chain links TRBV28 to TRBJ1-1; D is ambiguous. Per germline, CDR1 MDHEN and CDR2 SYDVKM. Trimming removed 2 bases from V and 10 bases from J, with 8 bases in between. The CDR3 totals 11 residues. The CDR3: CASSLTSGAFF. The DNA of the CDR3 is TGTGCCAGCAGTTTAACTAGTGGAGCTTTCTTT.

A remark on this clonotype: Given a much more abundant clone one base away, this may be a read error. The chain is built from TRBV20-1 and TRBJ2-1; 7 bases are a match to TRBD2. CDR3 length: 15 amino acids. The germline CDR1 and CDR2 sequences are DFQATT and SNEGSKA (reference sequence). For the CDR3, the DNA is TGCAGTGCTAGACTAGTGGGAGGGTCCTACAATGGGCAGTTCTTC. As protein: CSARLVGGSYNGQFF.

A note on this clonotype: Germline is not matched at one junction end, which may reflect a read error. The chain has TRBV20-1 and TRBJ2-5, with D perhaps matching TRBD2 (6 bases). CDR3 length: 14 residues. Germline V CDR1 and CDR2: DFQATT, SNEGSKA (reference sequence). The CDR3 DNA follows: TGCAGTGTATTGGGTTGGGGGAGTTGGGAGGCCCAGTATTTC. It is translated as CSVLGWGSWEAQYF.

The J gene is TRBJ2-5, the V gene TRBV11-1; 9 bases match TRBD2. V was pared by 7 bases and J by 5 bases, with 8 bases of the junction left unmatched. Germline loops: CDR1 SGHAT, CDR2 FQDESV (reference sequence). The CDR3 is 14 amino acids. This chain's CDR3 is CASNIAGLAETQYF. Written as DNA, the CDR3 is TGTGCCAGCAACATAGCCGGACTAGCGGAGACCCAGTACTTC.

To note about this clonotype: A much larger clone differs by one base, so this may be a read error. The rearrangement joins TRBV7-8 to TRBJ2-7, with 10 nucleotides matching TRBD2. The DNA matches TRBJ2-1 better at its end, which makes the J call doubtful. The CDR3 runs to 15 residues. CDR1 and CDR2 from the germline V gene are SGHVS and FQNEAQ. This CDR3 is CASSSDLAGAHEQFF. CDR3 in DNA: TGTGCCAGCAGCTCCGACCTAGCGGGAGCACACGAGCAGTTCTTC.

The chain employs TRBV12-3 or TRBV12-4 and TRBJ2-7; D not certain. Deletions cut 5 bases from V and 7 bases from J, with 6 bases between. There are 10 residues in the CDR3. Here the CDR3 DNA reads TGTGCCAGCAGTCCGTTAGAGCAGTACTTC. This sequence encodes CASSPLEQYF.

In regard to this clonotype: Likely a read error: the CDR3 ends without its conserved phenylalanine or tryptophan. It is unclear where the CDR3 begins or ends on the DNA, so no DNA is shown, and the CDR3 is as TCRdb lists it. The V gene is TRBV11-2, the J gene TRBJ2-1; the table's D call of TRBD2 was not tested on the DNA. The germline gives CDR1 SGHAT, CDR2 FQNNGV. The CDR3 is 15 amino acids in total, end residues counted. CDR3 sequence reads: CASSRTSGRAFEPFL.

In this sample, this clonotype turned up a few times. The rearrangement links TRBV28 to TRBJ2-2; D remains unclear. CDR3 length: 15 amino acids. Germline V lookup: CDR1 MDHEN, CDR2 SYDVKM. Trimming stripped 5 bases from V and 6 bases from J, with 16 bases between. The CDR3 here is CASSRTVIWSGELFF. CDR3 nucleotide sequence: TGTGCCAGCAGTAGGACGGTTATTTGGTCCGGGGAGCTGTTTTTT.

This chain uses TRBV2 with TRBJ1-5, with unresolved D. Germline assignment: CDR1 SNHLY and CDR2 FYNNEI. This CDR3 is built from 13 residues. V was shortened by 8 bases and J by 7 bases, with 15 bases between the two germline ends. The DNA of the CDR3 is TGTGCCAGCTGTGGAGACCCGGGACAGCCCCAGCATTTT. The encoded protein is CASCGDPGQPQHF.